The T cell receptor beta chain described here comes from a study of CD8 T cells in ankylosing spondylitis. Study findings and constraints: The study looked at matched synovial fluid samples from ankylosing spondylitis patients. Disease-linked clones were reported to be significantly enriched there. The authors found the disease-linked clones to be CD8+ and relatively rare in peripheral blood.

V shed 4 bases, J shed 0 bases, and the junction held 14 bases outside the gene matches. The CDR3 has 21 residues. The germline V gene encodes CDR1 SGHAT and CDR2 FQDESV (reference sequence). TCRdb recomputed calls from the 5' RACE reads with MiXCR, one row per CDR3 protein. The data hold 80,000 to 90,000 distinct CDR3 sequences, with around 30% observed a single time. As to this clonotype: Its specificity is not known.

The origin of this receptor is a male donor with ankylosing spondylitis or in good health (not recorded which). The source material was blood, either unsorted or a sorted T cell fraction (not recorded which). The V and J genes are TRBV11-1 and TRBJ2-1, with TRBD2 matching over 14 bases. Written as DNA, the CDR3 is TGTGCCAGCAGCTCCCCAGAGGGACTAGCGGGAGAGCCTAACTCCTACAATGAGCAGTTCTTC. Residues: CASSSPEGLAGEPNSYNEQFF.